Reported below is one T cell receptor (beta chain). Its antigen is as yet unknown. The data stem from a study of PD-1 blockade in mismatch repair-deficient tumors. Study as a whole: Enrolled about 2012-2016, patients had progressing, pretreated mismatch repair-deficient cancers of over nine types. Study results and limitations: After pembrolizumab, tumor-resident clones rose rapidly, then generally contracted before radiologic responses.

V was pared by 2 bases and J by 5 bases, with 21 bases between. The V gene's germline CDR1 is SGHRS and CDR2 YFSETQ. This CDR3 has 17 residues. Repertoires were generated with immunoSEQ multiplex PCR, while TCRdb's copy carries only in-frame clones and drops some. The data contain roughly 120,000 clones, 88% of them seen just once; the ten biggest clones take up about 10%. This chain uses TRBV5-1 with TRBJ2-3; tentative D call: TRBD2 (5 bases). Sequenced material: peripheral blood, taken almost 74 weeks after starting pembrolizumab. This clonotype originated in an adult with mismatch repair-deficient cancer. DNA of the CDR3: TGCGCCAGCAGCTTACTCGGACTTCACCCCGAGGAAGATACGCAGTATTTT. Translated: CASSLLGLHPEEDTQYF.